Each of the 8 T cell receptor beta chains below was sequenced from the same sample in a study of long-term antiretroviral therapy in people with HIV. Version v3.0 of the immunoSEQ assay ran at survey level. Sequenced by immunoSEQ multiplex PCR; TCRdb stores in-frame clones only, minus some. The sample yields under 45,000 clones, under 85% seen once. The sequenced sample was unsorted PBMCs, obtained 1 year after starting antiretroviral therapy. These receptors originate from a man between 18 and 29 years old with HIV.

The chain combines TRBV2 with TRBJ2-1; D is possibly TRBD1 (6 bases). Per the germline V gene, CDR1 is SNHLY and CDR2 is FYNNEI. The V gene lost 3 bases and the J gene lost 9 bases, with 15 bases spanning the gap. CDR3 length: 14 residues. DNA for the CDR3: TGTGCCAGCAGTGATGGGGGCGGTGGGATTGAGCAGTTCTTC. Encoded protein: CASSDGGGGIEQFF.

The V call is TRBV4-1, the J call TRBJ1-6, with D maybe TRBD1 (5 bases). The CDR3 runs to 18 residues. Trimming took off 3 bases at V and 7 bases at J, with 22 bases between the two ends. Looked up from germline, CDR1 is MGHRA and CDR2 is YSYEKL. CDR3 region: CASSQAFPGPLGNSPLHF. The DNA for the CDR3 is TGCGCCAGCAGCCAGGCCTTTCCGGGACCACTAGGCAATTCACCCCTCCACTTT.

This clone was counted a few times. The V gene is TRBV7-2, the J gene TRBJ1-2; 8 bases match TRBD1. Trimming took 6 bases from V and 1 from J; bases not matched to a gene: 4. The CDR3 totals 14 residues. Germline CDR1 SGHTA, CDR2 FQGNSA. This chain's CDR3 is CASRTGQGNYGYTF. CDR3 DNA: TGTGCCAGCAGGACTGGACAGGGTAACTATGGCTACACCTTC. The full variable domain, in which reference TRBV7-2 and TRBJ1-2 provide the parts outside the CDR3, is GAGVSQSPSNKVTEKGKDVELRCDPISGHTALYWYRQSLGQGLEFLIYFQGNSAPDKSGLPSDRFSAERTGGSVSTLTIQRTQQEDSAVYLCASRTGQGNYGYTFGSGTRLTVV.

The chain is built from TRBV19 and TRBJ2-5; D gene ambiguous. This CDR3 contains 14 residues. CDR1 LNHDA and CDR2 SQIVND come from the germline V gene (reference sequence). The ends were cut back, 4 bases at V and 3 bases at J, with 12 bases in the middle. DNA for the CDR3: TGTGCCAGTAGTAGCTACCGGACGGAAGAGACCCAGTACTTC. Translated, it gives CASSSYRTEETQYF.

The chain recombines TRBV5-1 with TRBJ2-7, with a weak D call TRBD2 (6 bases). The CDR3 loop spans 15 amino acids. Germline CDR1 SGHRS, CDR2 YFSETQ. With 7 bases removed from V and 0 bases from J, the gap between germline ends came to 17 bases. The CDR3: CASGDGGPASYEQYF. The CDR3, as DNA: TGCGCCAGCGGCGACGGGGGACCGGCCTCCTACGAGCAGTACTTC.

The chain links TRBV7-6 to TRBJ2-7, with D maybe TRBD1 (6 bases). The CDR3 has 13 residues. Germline V gene lookup returns CDR1 SGHVS and CDR2 FNYEAQ. The ends were cut back, 5 bases at V and 3 bases at J, with 11 bases in the middle. CDR3 amino acids: CASSPGHLYEQYF. CDR3 sequence (DNA): TGTGCCAGCAGCCCGGGACACCTCTACGAGCAGTACTTC.

This rearrangement joins TRBV5-4 to TRBJ2-7; 7 positions match TRBD2. CDR3 size: 14 residues. Germline V gene sequence: CDR1 SGHNT, CDR2 YYREEE (reference sequence). After removal of 3 bases from V and 1 base from J, the junction contained 4 bases not matched to a gene. The CDR3 DNA follows: TGTGCCAGCAGCTGGGGGGGACCGTCCTACGAGCAGTACTTC. This encodes CASSWGGPSYEQYF.

J is TRBJ1-1 and V is TRBV6-5, with a tentative D call TRBD1 (5 bases). This CDR3 has 16 residues. V lost 0 bases and J lost 0, with 11 bases in between. Germline V lookup: CDR1 MNHEY, CDR2 SVGAGI. The CDR3 coding sequence is TGTGCCAGCAGTTACTCGAATCAGGGAATGAACACTGAAGCTTTCTTT. Encoded protein: CASSYSNQGMNTEAFF.